This T cell receptor beta chain was identified during a study of T cell responses to AZD1222 COVID-19 vaccine. The study, taken as a whole, reports: The donors showed a predominance of white British ancestry and of females, with possible underestimation of clonal diversity.

Clones were sequenced by immunoSEQ multiplex PCR, and TCRdb holds only the in-frame ones, with some missing. The sample has more than 95,000 clones, approximately 90% seen once. CDR3 length equals 12 residues. Germline CDR1 reads GTSNPN; CDR2 reads SVGIG (reference sequence). This clone was seen more than once but under ten times. The antigen is not known. The sample was peripheral blood, taken on day 0 of MenACWY control vaccination. The V call is TRBV30, the J call TRBJ1-4, with no clear D. This receptor was taken from an adult in good health. The chain's CDR3 is CAGDGRREKLFF. CDR3 nucleotides: TGTGCTGGAGATGGTAGGCGGGAAAAACTGTTTTTT.